The present T cell receptor (beta chain) was sequenced within a study of blood T cell repertoires in COVID-19. Study-level background: PBMCs, B-cell-depleted T cells, or T cells provided the cDNA or gDNA that made up the material.

This CDR3 has 16 amino acids. The germline V gene has CDR1 MNHEY and CDR2 SMNVEV (reference sequence). Trimming took 4 bases from V and 2 from J; bases not matched to a gene: 6. Individuals aged about 18 to 95 years were recruited from roughly 23 US areas. Participants were placed into cohorts based on the clinical history they reported. Profiling relied on immunoSEQ multiplex PCR, and the TCRdb table lists in-frame clones only, not all of them. The data contain around 300,000 clones, over 75% of them singletons. This clonotype originated in a woman aged 18 to 35 who had recovered from COVID-19. Input material: PBMCs or T cells enriched from blood (not recorded which). The chain employs TRBV27 and TRBJ2-5, with 11 bases lining up with TRBD1. CDR3 region: CASSSLRDRGQETQYF. The DNA for the CDR3 is TGTGCCAGCAGTTCCCTCCGGGACAGGGGGCAAGAGACCCAGTACTTC.